This paragraph covers one T cell receptor beta chain sequence. The antigen remains undetermined. TCRdb ran MiXCR on the reads and lists one entry per CDR3 protein. The sample includes roughly 120,000 distinct CDR3 sequences, approximately 30% seen only once; the top ten take around three fifths. The data were taken from a study of T cell repertoires in cytomegalovirus infection. At the level of the study: Indications came from public TCR beta signatures; they pointed to CMV infection and to a matching HLA type.

The CDR3 has 15 amino acids. V was pared by 4 bases and J by 0 bases, with 11 bases between. Germline CDR1 ENHRY, CDR2 SYGVKD. This material consisted of CD8+ T cells from cultured PBMCs, taken from culture after CMV antigen stimulation. V usage is TRBV10-3 and J usage is TRBJ2-3; D is ambiguous. The TCR was taken from a human donor in good health (CMV status not recorded). Some clones in this sample may be carry-over from other donors' samples. The CDR3 DNA reads TGTGCCATCAGTGGGGTCGCGCCCAGCACAGATACGCAGTATTTT. Translation gives CAISGVAPSTDTQYF.